This T cell receptor beta chain derives from a study of T-cell reconstitution after alpha-beta-depleted transplantation in children. Ten or more counts support this clonotype. As it was prepared, the TCRbeta library received unique molecular identifiers. TCRdb independently ran MiXCR on the PCR reads; one entry per CDR3 protein. The sample holds some 200,000 distinct CDR3 sequences, 9.7% seen once. Trimming removed 7 bases at V and 0 bases at J, with 4 bases between. The CDR3 sequence is 12 residues long. Germline V gene sequence: CDR1 SQVTM, CDR2 ANQGSEA. The genes are TRBV29-1 and TRBJ2-6; D not resolved. The material sequenced was PBMCs from the stem cell graft donor, taken from the stem cell graft. The sequence derives from a human donor who donated a stem cell graft to a child with SCID. The DNA for the CDR3 is TGCAGCGCCGACTCTGGGGCCAACGTCCTGACTTTC. Protein sequence: CSADSGANVLTF.